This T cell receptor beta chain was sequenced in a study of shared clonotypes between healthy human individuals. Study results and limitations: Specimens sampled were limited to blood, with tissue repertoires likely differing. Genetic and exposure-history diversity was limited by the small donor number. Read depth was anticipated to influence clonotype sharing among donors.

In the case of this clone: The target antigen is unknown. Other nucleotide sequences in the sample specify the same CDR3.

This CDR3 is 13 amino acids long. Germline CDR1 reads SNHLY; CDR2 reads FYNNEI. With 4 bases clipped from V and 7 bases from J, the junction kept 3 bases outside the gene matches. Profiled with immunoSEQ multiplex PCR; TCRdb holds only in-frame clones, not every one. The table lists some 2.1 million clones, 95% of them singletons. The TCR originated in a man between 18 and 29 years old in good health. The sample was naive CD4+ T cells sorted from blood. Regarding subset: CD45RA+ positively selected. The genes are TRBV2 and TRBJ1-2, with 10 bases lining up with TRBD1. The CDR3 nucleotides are TGTGCCAGCAGTGGACAGGGGGCTGGTGGCTACACCTTC. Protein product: CASSGQGAGGYTF.